These 22 T cell receptor beta chains originate from one sample sequenced in a study of control samples from healthy donors and cancer patients. Produced via immunoSEQ multiplex PCR; TCRdb's table is partial and in-frame only. This sample carries some 89,000 clones, around nine tenths of them seen once, and the ten largest clones take about 21%. What was sequenced was blood. Receptors were obtained from a man aged 25-45 years in good health.

V and J are TRBV19 and TRBJ1-5, with D possibly matching TRBD1 (6 bases). V was trimmed by 4 bases and J by 5 bases, leaving 21 bases between them. CDR3 size: 17 residues. Germline V lookup: CDR1 LNHDA, CDR2 SQIVND (reference sequence). In nucleotides, the CDR3 is TGTGCCAGTAGTACGACAGGCTTTGTATCAGATTATCAGCCCCAGCATTTT. Translation: CASSTTGFVSDYQPQHF.

This clone was seen only a few times. This chain uses TRBV18 with TRBJ1-3, with D unclear. The CDR3 runs to 17 residues. CDR1 is KGHSH and CDR2 is LQKENI in the germline V gene. V gave up 2 bases and J gave up 4 bases, with 18 bases separating them. Written as DNA, the CDR3 is TGTGCCAGCTCACCATCTGCGATTTCTGGGTCGGGAAACACCATATATTTT. Protein sequence: CASSPSAISGSGNTIYF.

Only one count was recorded for this clone. This chain joins TRBV3-1 (or the pseudogene TRBV3-2) and TRBJ1-1; D is undetermined. V was cut by 7 bases and J by 5 bases, with 17 bases left in between. The germline V gene encodes CDR1 LGHDT and CDR2 YNNKEL (reference sequence). The CDR3 is 14 residues long. CDR3 coding DNA: TGTGCCAGCACAAAGGTGGGGTTCTTGACTGAAGCTTTCTTT. Its translation is CASTKVGFLTEAFF.

The chain couples TRBV15 to TRBJ2-7; D gene ambiguous. Trimming cost V 0 bases and J 0 bases, with 12 bases left between them. The CDR3 loop spans 16 amino acids. Germline V lookup: CDR1 LNHNV, CDR2 YYDKDF (reference sequence). CDR3 region: CATSRDFGRLSYEQYV. CDR3 nucleotides: TGTGCCACCAGCAGAGATTTCGGTCGCCTCTCCTACGAGCAGTACGTC.

The chain employs TRBV5-6 and TRBJ1-2; D is perhaps TRBD1 (5 bases). Trimming removed 3 bases from V and 2 bases from J, with 20 bases in between. Per the germline V gene, CDR1 is SGHDT and CDR2 is YYEEEE. The CDR3 is 17 amino acids. The CDR3 region is CASSWYADSDKNYGYTF. The CDR3 DNA is TGTGCCAGCAGCTGGTACGCTGACAGCGATAAAAACTATGGCTACACCTTC. Using reference TRBV5-6 and TRBJ1-2 for the parts outside the CDR3, the full variable domain is DAGVTQSPTHLIKTRGQQVTLRCSPKSGHDTVSWYQQALGQGPQFIFQYYEEEERQRGNFPDRFSGHQFPNYSSELNVNALLLGDSALYLCASSWYADSDKNYGYTFGSGTRLTVV.

The genes are TRBV18 and TRBJ1-1; 9 nucleotides align to TRBD1. The CDR3 covers 14 residues. Germline loops: CDR1 KGHSH, CDR2 LQKENI. The junction had 5 bases not matched to a gene; V was cut back by 1 base and J by 8 bases. CDR3 DNA sequence: TGTGCCAGCTCACCACGACAGGGGGTCGGGGAAGCTTTCTTT. It codes for CASSPRQGVGEAFF.

The genes are TRBV9 and TRBJ2-5, with TRBD2 identical over 12 bases. J gave up 2 bases and V 3 bases, and 8 bases lay outside the gene matches. Per the germline V gene, CDR1 is SGDLS and CDR2 is YYNGEE. The CDR3 spans 17 residues. The CDR3 reads CASSERTSGDRQETQYF. CDR3 nucleotides: TGTGCCAGCAGCGAACGGACTAGCGGGGACCGGCAAGAGACCCAGTACTTC. The complete variable domain, with remaining parts taken from reference TRBV9 and TRBJ2-5, reads DSGVTQTPKHLITATGQRVTLRCSPRSGDLSVYWYQQSLDQGLQFLIQYYNGEERAKGNILERFSAQQFPDLHSELNLSSLELGDSALYFCASSERTSGDRQETQYFGPGTRLLVL.

The chain combines TRBV7-9 with TRBJ1-6, with TRBD1 matching 10 bases. J lost 9 bases, V lost 1 base, and 3 bases had no gene match. The germline gives CDR1 SEHNR, CDR2 FQNEAQ (reference sequence). This CDR3 is built from 15 residues. CDR3 sequence: CASSLDGQGGSPLHF. The CDR3 coding sequence is TGTGCCAGCAGCTTAGATGGACAGGGGGGTTCACCCCTCCACTTT.

The chain's CDR3 is CASSRTQMNTEAFF. For the CDR3, the DNA is TGTGCCAGCAGTCGGACACAAATGAACACTGAAGCTTTCTTT. The chain combines TRBV28 with TRBJ1-1; D possibly corresponds to TRBD1 (5 bases). This CDR3 contains 14 residues. Per germline, CDR1 MDHEN and CDR2 SYDVKM. The V and J ends lost 5 bases and 0 bases respectively, with 10 bases between them.

The chain uses TRBV2 and TRBJ1-6; 7 bases agree with TRBD1. There are 14 residues in the CDR3. CDR1 is SNHLY and CDR2 is FYNNEI in the germline V gene. Losses at the gene ends were 4 bases for V and 7 bases for J; bases not matched to a gene: 4. CDR3 amino acids: CASSVGTENSPLHF. The CDR3 DNA sequence: TGTGCCAGCAGTGTTGGGACAGAGAATTCACCCCTCCACTTT.

This clone was recorded once. This chain links TRBV11-2 with TRBJ1-3; no reliable D call. V dropped 7 bases and J dropped 4 bases, with 17 bases sitting between them. The germline gives CDR1 SGHAT, CDR2 FQNNGV. The CDR3 spans 15 residues. For the CDR3, the DNA is TGTGCCAGCAATCAAGGACCCCTGGAGGGAAACACCATATATTTT. Translated: CASNQGPLEGNTIYF.

The V and J genes are TRBV5-1 and TRBJ1-1; tentatively, D is TRBD1 (5 bases). The CDR3 sequence is 14 residues long. The V gene's germline CDR1 is SGHRS and CDR2 YFSETQ. Trimming stripped 5 bases from V and 0 bases from J, with 11 bases between. The CDR3 spells CASRGGALNTEAFF. The CDR3 nucleotides read TGCGCCAGCAGGGGTGGGGCGTTGAACACTGAAGCTTTCTTT. The full variable domain, its missing parts supplied by reference TRBV5-1 and TRBJ1-1, is KAGVTQTPRYLIKTRGQQVTLSCSPISGHRSVSWYQQTPGQGLQFLFEYFSETQRNKGNFPGRFSGRQFSNSRSEMNVSTLELGDSALYLCASRGGALNTEAFFGQGTRLTVV.

V and J are TRBV7-3 and TRBJ2-4; D possibly corresponds to TRBD1 (6 bases). Germline V gene lookup returns CDR1 SGHTA and CDR2 FQGTGA. V lost 2 bases and J 1 base, leaving 9 bases between the germline ends. There are 15 residues in the CDR3. The CDR3 nucleotides read TGTGCCAGCAGCTTACAGGGGTCGGCCAAAAACATTCAGTACTTC. It is translated as CASSLQGSAKNIQYF.

The chain employs TRBV9 and TRBJ1-5; D not resolved. Germline values: CDR1 SGDLS, CDR2 YYNGEE. The CDR3 is made up of 14 amino acids. The V end was cut by 4 bases, the J end by 6 bases, with 14 bases between. DNA of the CDR3: TGTGCCAGCAGCCCCCAGATGGTCGGTCAGCCCCAGCATTTT. The encoded protein is CASSPQMVGQPQHF.

This CDR3 is CASSAAKDTEAFF. As DNA, the CDR3 is TGTGCCAGCAGTGCCGCGAAGGACACTGAAGCTTTCTTT. The chain joins TRBV2 to TRBJ1-1; D remains ambiguous. V was pared by 4 bases and J by 3 bases, with 9 bases between. The CDR3 has 13 residues. The germline V gene encodes CDR1 SNHLY and CDR2 FYNNEI.

V and J are TRBV7-2 and TRBJ1-3; a possible D gene is TRBD1 (6 bases). This CDR3 has 14 amino acids. Germline loops: CDR1 SGHTA, CDR2 FQGNSA. V lost 5 bases and J lost 2, with 10 bases in between. CDR3 amino acids: CASSEQGPGNTIYF. Written as DNA, the CDR3 is TGTGCCAGCAGCGAACAGGGTCCTGGAAACACCATATATTTT. The full variable domain, rest sourced from reference TRBV7-2 and TRBJ1-3, is GAGVSQSPSNKVTEKGKDVELRCDPISGHTALYWYRQSLGQGLEFLIYFQGNSAPDKSGLPSDRFSAERTGGSVSTLTIQRTQQEDSAVYLCASSEQGPGNTIYFGEGSWLTVV.

This rearrangement joins TRBV6-5 to TRBJ1-1, with D unclear. Germline CDR1 is MNHEY and CDR2 is SVGAGI. The V end lost 4 bases, the J end lost 6 bases, and 6 bases lay between the germline ends. This CDR3 is built from 11 residues. The CDR3 DNA reads TGTGCCAGCAGTTTTAGGGCTGAAGCTTTCTTT. It translates to CASSFRAEAFF.

The genes are TRBV7-9 and TRBJ2-7, with 7 bases matching TRBD1. The trim removed 5 bases at V and 2 bases at J, leaving 6 bases unmatched. CDR3 length equals 14 residues. Germline V gene lookup returns CDR1 SEHNR and CDR2 FQNEAQ (reference sequence). CDR3 protein: CASSPPTGTYEQYV. CDR3 nucleotide sequence: TGTGCCAGCAGCCCACCGACAGGGACCTACGAGCAGTACGTC.

The rearrangement joins TRBV10-3 to TRBJ1-2; D is perhaps TRBD1 (6 bases). Trimming pared 4 bases from V and 4 bases from J, leaving 10 bases between. Germline V CDR1 and CDR2: ENHRY, SYGVKD. The CDR3 covers 13 residues. The CDR3 DNA sequence: TGTGCCATCAGTGCAGGGGATTCCTATGGCTACACCTTC. Its protein product is CAISAGDSYGYTF.

V usage is TRBV7-2 and J usage is TRBJ1-5, with a possible D match to TRBD1 (5 bases). The germline gives CDR1 SGHTA, CDR2 FQGNSA. The V gene lost 2 bases and the J gene lost 3 bases, with 8 bases spanning the gap. This CDR3 contains 14 residues. The CDR3 loop reads CASSLPGPNQPQHF. In DNA, the CDR3 is TGTGCCAGCAGCTTACCGGGGCCCAATCAGCCCCAGCATTTT. Drawing the rest from reference TRBV7-2 and TRBJ1-5, the complete variable domain is GAGVSQSPSNKVTEKGKDVELRCDPISGHTALYWYRQSLGQGLEFLIYFQGNSAPDKSGLPSDRFSAERTGGSVSTLTIQRTQQEDSAVYLCASSLPGPNQPQHFGDGTRLSIL.

The V gene is TRBV5-4, the J gene TRBJ1-2, with D unresolved. This CDR3 spans 15 amino acids. Deletions cut 1 base from V and 0 bases from J, with 10 bases between. The germline gives CDR1 SGHNT, CDR2 YYREEE (reference sequence). The CDR3 here is CASSLFRPTNYGYTF. The CDR3, as DNA: TGTGCCAGCAGCTTGTTTCGGCCGACTAACTATGGCTACACCTTC.

The chain has TRBV20-1 and TRBJ2-1, with no clear D. Germline V gene data show CDR1 as DFQATT and CDR2 as SNEGSKA (reference sequence). This CDR3 region has 14 residues. Trimming removed 3 bases at V and 3 bases at J, with 12 bases between. Here the CDR3 DNA reads TGCAGTGCTAGTCCGCAGGATCTCTACAATGAGCAGTTCTTC. It is translated as CSASPQDLYNEQFF.